These T cell receptor beta chains were read from a single sample in a study of T cell changes during pregnancy in multiple sclerosis. Assay: immunoSEQ multiplex PCR; the TCRdb copy retains only in-frame clones and omits some. This sample has 50,000 to 65,000 clones, with about 89% found just once. This sample comprised CD4+ T cells from peripheral blood mononuclear cells, obtained in the first trimester of pregnancy. Receptor source: a female donor with multiple sclerosis, enrolled in a pregnancy study. The CDR3 runs from the conserved cysteine through the conserved F or W. The order of the fields is J gene, V gene, D gene, CDR3 DNA, CDR3 protein. D genes are given only for firm matches.

j_gene: TRBJ2-7
v_gene: TRBV7-2
d_gene: TRBD2
CDR3nt: TGTGCCAGCAGCTTAGGTGGGACTAGACCCTACGAGCAGTACTTC
CDR3aa: CASSLGGTRPYEQYF

j_gene: TRBJ1-1
v_gene: TRBV9
d_gene: TRBD1
CDR3nt: TGTGCCAGCAGCGCTCAGGGACAGGGATGGAACACTGAAGCTTTCTTT
CDR3aa: CASSAQGQGWNTEAFF

j_gene: TRBJ1-1
v_gene: TRBV4-1
d_gene: NA
CDR3nt: TGCGCCAGCAGCCAATCTCCGGCGGGGGGGGACACTGAAGCTTTCTTT
CDR3aa: CASSQSPAGGDTEAFF

j_gene: TRBJ1-1
v_gene: TRBV15
d_gene: NA
CDR3nt: TGTGCCACCAGCAGGGTCCTAACTGAAGCTTTCTTT
CDR3aa: CATSRVLTEAFF

j_gene: TRBJ1-1
v_gene: TRBV7-2
d_gene: NA
CDR3nt: TGTGCCAGCAGCCTCTACTGGAACACTGAAGCTTTCTTT
CDR3aa: CASSLYWNTEAFF

j_gene: TRBJ2-3
v_gene: TRBV6-5
d_gene: NA
CDR3nt: TGTGCCAGCAGACAGGATAGCACAGATACGCAGTATTTT
CDR3aa: CASRQDSTDTQYF

j_gene: TRBJ1-1
v_gene: TRBV4-3
d_gene: NA
CDR3nt: TGCGCCAGCAGCCGAGATGGGGGCGGGGGGACTGAAGCTTTCTTT
CDR3aa: CASSRDGGGGTEAFF

j_gene: TRBJ2-5
v_gene: TRBV7-6
d_gene: TRBD2
CDR3nt: TGTGCCAGCAGCTTAGCGGTGCGGGGGGGACGCCAAGAGACCCAGTACTTC
CDR3aa: CASSLAVRGGRQETQYF

j_gene: TRBJ1-2
v_gene: TRBV9
d_gene: TRBD1
CDR3nt: TGTGCCAGCAGCACCCCCCGGGACAGGGGCTATGGCTACACCTTC
CDR3aa: CASSTPRDRGYGYTF

j_gene: TRBJ2-7
v_gene: TRBV5-4
d_gene: TRBD1
CDR3nt: TGTGCCAGCCGCGGGACAGGGACCTACGAGCAGTACTTC
CDR3aa: CASRGTGTYEQYF

j_gene: TRBJ2-1
v_gene: TRBV23-1
d_gene: NA
CDR3nt: TGCGCCAGCAGTCCCCCCCCCGCGGGACATGAGCAGTTCTTC
CDR3aa: CASSPPPAGHEQFF

j_gene: TRBJ2-1
v_gene: TRBV9
d_gene: NA
CDR3nt: TGTGCCAGCAGCCAACAGGGGCGGGGCCTCTACAATGAGCAGTTCTTC
CDR3aa: CASSQQGRGLYNEQFF

j_gene: TRBJ1-4
v_gene: TRBV10-3
d_gene: NA
CDR3nt: TGTGCCATCAGTGATGGGGAGCCTTTAAAACTGTTTTTT
CDR3aa: CAISDGEPLKLFF

j_gene: TRBJ1-5
v_gene: TRBV18
d_gene: NA
CDR3nt: TGTGCCAGCTCACCATGGGTGGGGGCGAGCAATCAGCCCCAGCATTTT
CDR3aa: CASSPWVGASNQPQHF

j_gene: TRBJ2-5
v_gene: TRBV5-1
d_gene: NA
CDR3nt: TGCGCCAGCAGGTTCCTCGAAGAGACCCAGTACTTC
CDR3aa: CASRFLEETQYF

j_gene: TRBJ1-2
v_gene: TRBV2
d_gene: TRBD1
CDR3nt: TGTGCCAGCAGAGGACAGGGAAACTATGGCTACACCTTC
CDR3aa: CASRGQGNYGYTF

j_gene: TRBJ2-5
v_gene: TRBV9
d_gene: TRBD1
CDR3nt: TGTGCCAGCAGCGTAGCCGAGACAGGGTACCAAGAGACCCAGTACTTC
CDR3aa: CASSVAETGYQETQYF

j_gene: TRBJ2-7
v_gene: TRBV7-2
d_gene: NA
CDR3nt: TGTGCCAGCAGCCACACGTCCCGCTACGAGCAGTACTTC
CDR3aa: CASSHTSRYEQYF

j_gene: TRBJ2-5
v_gene: TRBV12-5
d_gene: TRBD2
CDR3nt: TGTGCTAGTGTGCGAGTGACTAGCGGGGGGGAAAAAGAGACCCAGTACTTC
CDR3aa: CASVRVTSGGEKETQYF

j_gene: TRBJ1-2
v_gene: TRBV4-3
d_gene: NA
CDR3nt: TGCGCCAGCAGCCAAGATTGGCGCGGAAGCTATGGCTACACCTTC
CDR3aa: CASSQDWRGSYGYTF

j_gene: TRBJ1-6
v_gene: TRBV7-2
d_gene: NA
CDR3nt: TGTGCCAGCAGCTTAGTTGGCCTCCCGGGATCACCCCTCCACTTT
CDR3aa: CASSLVGLPGSPLHF

j_gene: TRBJ1-6
v_gene: TRBV7-3
d_gene: TRBD1
CDR3nt: TGTGCCAGCAGCTCCTGGTTGTCGACAGGGACACCCCTCCACTTT
CDR3aa: CASSSWLSTGTPLHF

j_gene: TRBJ2-2
v_gene: TRBV11-3
d_gene: NA
CDR3nt: TGTGCCAGCAGCTTAGGGTATGGGGCCCCCGCGAACACCGGGGAGCTGTTTTTT
CDR3aa: CASSLGYGAPANTGELFF

j_gene: TRBJ2-2
v_gene: TRBV4-3
d_gene: NA
CDR3nt: TGCGCCAGCAGCCAAGAGGACAGCACAAACACCGGGGAGCTGTTTTTT
CDR3aa: CASSQEDSTNTGELFF